These 19 T cell receptor beta chains were all obtained from the same sample, sequenced in a study of a mutant IDH1 vaccine in newly diagnosed glioma. The antigens for these receptors are not known. Time point denoted: week 35, safety follow-up. Topical imiquimod was applied with each vaccine dose, which held 300 ug of mutant IDH1 20-mer peptide. Assay used: immunoSEQ multiplex PCR; TCRdb lists only in-frame clones, some missing. The table lists about 32,000 clones, roughly four fifths of them singletons, with over 6% in the top ten. Sequencing used PBMCs, obtained from a glioma patient whose treatment included an IDH1 peptide vaccine. The receptors were gathered from a woman in her late teens or twenties with glioma.

The rearrangement uses TRBV9 and TRBJ2-1; 12 bases map to TRBD2. CDR1 and CDR2 (germline): SGDLS, YYNGEE. This CDR3 region has 17 residues. J lost 8 bases, V lost 4 bases, and 13 bases had no gene match. CDR3 protein: CASSLPTSGSRKDEQFF. The CDR3, as DNA: TGTGCCAGCAGCCTTCCGACTAGCGGGAGTAGGAAGGATGAGCAGTTCTTC.

CDR3 residues: CASSLGPASSYNEQFF. For the CDR3, the DNA is TGCGCCAGCAGCTTGGGACCGGCGAGCTCCTACAATGAGCAGTTCTTC. The gene calls are TRBV5-1 and TRBJ2-1, with D unresolved. In germline, CDR1 is SGHRS, CDR2 YFSETQ. The V end was cut by 0 bases, the J end by 0 bases, with 10 bases between. There are 16 residues in the CDR3.

The CDR3 sequence: CASGLQGRNEQFF. The CDR3 DNA reads TGTGCCAGCGGCTTACAGGGTCGGAATGAGCAGTTCTTC. This rearrangement joins TRBV21-1 to TRBJ2-1; TRBD1 is the table's D call and was not checked against the DNA. TRBV21-1 is reported as a pseudogene. This CDR3 comprises 13 residues.

The rearrangement uses TRBV6-5 and TRBJ1-1; D is uncertain. Germline values: CDR1 MNHEY, CDR2 SVGAGI. Trimming left V 6 bases short and J 1 base short, with 6 bases between. The CDR3 spans 12 residues. The CDR3, as DNA: TGTGCCAGCAGGGACGAGAACACTGAAGCTTTCTTT. This gives the protein CASRDENTEAFF.

V usage is TRBV28 and J usage is TRBJ1-5; no clear D. The CDR3 length is 14 residues. Germline V gene sequence: CDR1 MDHEN, CDR2 SYDVKM. The V gene lost 8 bases and the J gene lost 4 bases, with 15 bases spanning the gap. CDR3: CASGPLRGNQPQHF. The CDR3 DNA follows: TGTGCCAGCGGGCCACTCAGAGGGAATCAGCCCCAGCATTTT.

The J gene is TRBJ1-2, the V gene TRBV6-5; TRBD1 agrees at 7 bases. The CDR3 is 15 residues long. The junction had 14 bases not matched to a gene; V was cut back by 5 bases and J by 8 bases. Per germline, CDR1 MNHEY and CDR2 SVGAGI. This CDR3 is CASSGDRGILGGYTF. The CDR3 DNA reads as TGTGCCAGCAGTGGGGACAGAGGGATTCTGGGAGGCTACACCTTC.

This clone is deemed large. This chain joins TRBV2 and TRBJ2-7; either TRBD1 or TRBD2 may supply D (5 bases each). CDR1 is SNHLY, CDR2 FYNNEI, per germline. CDR3 size: 12 residues. The V end was cut by 2 bases, the J end by 4 bases, with 6 bases between. CDR3 loop: CASSEWGYEQYF. Here the CDR3 DNA reads TGTGCCAGCAGTGAATGGGGGTACGAGCAGTACTTC.

V usage is TRBV25-1 and J usage is TRBJ1-1; D unclear. The CDR3 extends over 14 amino acids. CDR1 MGHDK and CDR2 SYGVNS come from the germline V gene. Trimming cost V 6 bases and J 5 bases, with 16 bases left between them. The CDR3 here is CASSETGAATEAFF. CDR3 coding DNA: TGTGCCAGCAGCGAAACGGGTGCCGCTACTGAAGCTTTCTTT.

The chain recombines TRBV5-1 with TRBJ1-2; 7 bases fit TRBD1. The CDR3 sequence is 17 residues long. Germline V gene sequence: CDR1 SGHRS, CDR2 YFSETQ. With 4 bases clipped from V and 1 base from J, the junction kept 13 bases outside the gene matches. The CDR3 DNA follows: TGCGCCAGCAGCCTCGGGACAGTCTACACTATTAACTATGGCTACACCTTC. Its protein is CASSLGTVYTINYGYTF.

By sample share, this clone is large. This chain's CDR3 is CASSQETIYIAGALYNEQFF. The CDR3 nucleotides read TGCGCCAGCAGCCAAGAGACCATTTACATAGCGGGAGCCCTCTACAATGAGCAGTTCTTC. This chain connects TRBV4-3 to TRBJ2-1, with TRBD2 matching 9 bases. After removal of 0 bases from V and 3 bases from J, the junction contained 15 bases not matched to a gene. The CDR3 has 20 amino acids. Germline values: CDR1 LGHNA, CDR2 YSLEER.

V and J are TRBV4-2 and TRBJ2-1; TRBD1 is a possible D gene (6 bases). The germline gives CDR1 LGHNA, CDR2 YNFKEQ. The CDR3 has 16 residues. Trimming shortened V by 0 bases and J by 6 bases, and 15 bases separated the two germline ends. The CDR3 loop is CASSQDWTVTGNEQFF. For the CDR3, the DNA is TGTGCCAGCAGCCAAGATTGGACAGTGACAGGCAATGAGCAGTTCTTC.

CDR3: CASSVATPSGQGVSTGELFF. In nucleotides, the CDR3 is TGTGCCAGCAGCGTAGCTACCCCTAGTGGGCAGGGGGTTAGCACCGGGGAGCTGTTTTTT. The chain couples TRBV9 to TRBJ2-2; 7 bases fit TRBD1. Germline loops: CDR1 SGDLS, CDR2 YYNGEE. J lost 4 bases, V lost 0 bases, and 18 bases had no gene match. The CDR3 spans 20 residues.

CDR3 DNA sequence: TGTGCCAGCAGTTACTCGATCTTAGGGAACACTGAAGCTTTCTTT. Translated, it gives CASSYSILGNTEAFF. V gene TRBV6-6 combines with J gene TRBJ1-1; unclear D gene. This CDR3 is built from 15 residues. Germline V CDR1 and CDR2: MNHNY, SVGAGI (reference sequence). Trimming took 0 bases from V and 1 from J, leaving 9 bases between them.

The chain employs TRBV7-2 and TRBJ1-2; D gene ambiguous. V lost 5 bases and J lost 2, with 6 bases in between. CDR1 and CDR2 from the germline V gene are SGHTA and FQGNSA. This CDR3 spans 12 amino acids. CDR3 bases: TGTGCCAGCAGCGTAACAAACTATGGCTACACCTTC. It specifies CASSVTNYGYTF.

The genes are TRBV6-1 and TRBJ2-7, with 7 nucleotides matching TRBD2. Germline V gives CDR1 MNHNS, CDR2 SASEGT. V was clipped by 6 bases and J by 0 bases; unmatched bases: 8. CDR3 length: 15 amino acids. The CDR3 sequence: CASSYSGLTSYEQYF. CDR3 nucleotides: TGTGCCAGCAGCTATAGCGGGTTAACCTCCTACGAGCAGTACTTC.

The rearrangement joins TRBV19 to TRBJ2-1, with 12 bases that match TRBD2. CDR3 length: 14 amino acids. In germline, CDR1 is LNHDA, CDR2 SQIVND (reference sequence). With V trimmed by 10 bases and J by 6 bases, 7 bases remained unmatched. The CDR3 nucleotides are TGTGCCACTGACCCTAGCGGGAGGGGCAATGAGCAGTTCTTC. As protein: CATDPSGRGNEQFF.

This clone was observed a handful of times. This chain joins TRBV28 and TRBJ1-1, with 9 bases identical to TRBD1. V gave up 2 bases and J gave up 6 bases; unmatched junction bases: 7. Germline V gives CDR1 MDHEN, CDR2 SYDVKM. CDR3 length: 15 residues. CDR3 nucleotides: TGTGCCAGCAGTTTAGGGGACAGGGCGAAGGCTGAAGCTTTCTTT. Residues: CASSLGDRAKAEAFF.

The rearrangement joins TRBV6-5 to TRBJ2-7; TRBD1 aligns across 7 bases. V gave up 6 bases and J gave up 1 base; unmatched junction bases: 3. The germline V gene encodes CDR1 MNHEY and CDR2 SVGAGI. This CDR3 comprises 13 residues. The CDR3 DNA reads TGTGCCAGCAGGATGACAGGGTCCTACGAGCAGTACTTC. It specifies CASRMTGSYEQYF.

The rearrangement uses TRBV10-3 and TRBJ1-5; no definite D call. V lost 2 bases and J 0 bases, leaving 11 bases between the germline ends. The CDR3 loop spans 16 amino acids. CDR1 and CDR2 from the germline V gene are ENHRY and SYGVKD. The CDR3 nucleotides are TGTGCCATCAGTGAGGGACCGATGAATAGCAATCAGCCCCAGCATTTT. Protein product: CAISEGPMNSNQPQHF.